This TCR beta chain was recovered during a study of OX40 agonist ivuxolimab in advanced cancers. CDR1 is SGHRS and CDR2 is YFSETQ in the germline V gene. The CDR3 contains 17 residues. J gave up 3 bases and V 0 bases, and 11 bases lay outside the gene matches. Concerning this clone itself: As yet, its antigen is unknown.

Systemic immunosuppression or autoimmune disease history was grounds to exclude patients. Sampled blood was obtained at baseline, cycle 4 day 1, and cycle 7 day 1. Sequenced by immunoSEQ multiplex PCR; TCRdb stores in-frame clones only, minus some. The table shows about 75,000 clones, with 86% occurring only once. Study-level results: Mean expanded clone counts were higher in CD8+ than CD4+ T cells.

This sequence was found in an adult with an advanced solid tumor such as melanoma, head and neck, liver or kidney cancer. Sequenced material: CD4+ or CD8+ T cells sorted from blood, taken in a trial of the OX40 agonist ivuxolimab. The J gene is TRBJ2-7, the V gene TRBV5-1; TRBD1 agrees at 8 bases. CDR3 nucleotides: TGCGCCAGCAGCTTGGTTTCAGGGGGCGCAAAAAACTACGAGCAGTACTTC. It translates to CASSLVSGGAKNYEQYF.